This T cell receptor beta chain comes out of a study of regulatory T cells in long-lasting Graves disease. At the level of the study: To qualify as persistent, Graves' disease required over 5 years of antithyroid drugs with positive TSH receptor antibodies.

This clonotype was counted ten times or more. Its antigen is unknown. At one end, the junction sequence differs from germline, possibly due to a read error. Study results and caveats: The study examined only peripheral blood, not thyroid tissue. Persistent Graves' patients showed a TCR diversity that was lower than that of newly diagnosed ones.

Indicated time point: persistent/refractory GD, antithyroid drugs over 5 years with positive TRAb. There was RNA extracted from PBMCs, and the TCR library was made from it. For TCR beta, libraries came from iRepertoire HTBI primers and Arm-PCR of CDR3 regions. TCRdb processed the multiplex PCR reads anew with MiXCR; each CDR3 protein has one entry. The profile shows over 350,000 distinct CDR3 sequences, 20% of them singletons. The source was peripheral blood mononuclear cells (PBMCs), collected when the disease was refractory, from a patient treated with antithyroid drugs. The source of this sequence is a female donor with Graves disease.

The DNA for the CDR3 is TGTGCTAGCAGCCGACTTGGGGACCGCTCCTACGAGCAGTACTTC. Translation gives CASSRLGDRSYEQYF. This chain links TRBV7-9 with TRBJ2-7, with D possibly being TRBD1 or TRBD2 (5 bases each). The length of the CDR3 is 15 residues. Per the germline V gene, CDR1 is SEHNR and CDR2 is FQNEAQ (reference sequence).